One and the same sample provided the 2 T cell receptor beta chains below, sequenced in a study of cytomegalovirus exposure and HLA in healthy donors. Primers included in the PCR were 60 Vbeta and 13 Jbeta primers. Clones were sequenced by immunoSEQ multiplex PCR, and TCRdb holds only the in-frame ones, with some missing. Here the sample spans tens of thousands of clones, more than 60% being singletons. The sample consisted of PBMCs. The receptor set was obtained from a woman in her thirties or forties in good health and CMV-seropositive.

The rearrangement links TRBV30 to TRBJ1-5, with D unclear. The V and J ends lost 1 base and 7 bases respectively, with 11 bases between them. The germline gives CDR1 GTSNPN, CDR2 SVGIG (reference sequence). This CDR3 contains 13 residues. CDR3 nucleotide sequence: TGTGCCTGGAGTGGCAAGGGCGGGCAGCCCCAGCATTTT. Its translation is CAWSGKGGQPQHF.

This clone has just one count. This sequence joins TRBV18 and TRBJ1-1; D not certain. CDR3 length: 16 amino acids. Trimming stripped 3 bases from V and 4 bases from J, with 18 bases between. Germline V lookup: CDR1 KGHSH, CDR2 LQKENI. This chain's CDR3 is CASSPLRAPLSTEAFF. Here the CDR3 DNA reads TGTGCCAGCTCACCTCTGCGGGCTCCCCTCTCCACTGAAGCTTTCTTT.